This entry is about one TCR beta chain. Ten or more counts support this clonotype. Its antigen specificity is not known. The input lacks base qualities; no much larger clone sits a single base away. The data belong to a study of T cells after yellow fever vaccination (dated by TCRdb to the late 2010s). As for the study more broadly: The SMART-Seq v4 Ultra Low Input RNA kit was used to prepare libraries from fractions with low cell numbers. Two healthy male donors made up the cohort, one aged 18 to 30 years and the other aged 30 to 40 years. Blood samples were taken at several timepoints before and after primary and secondary immunization, and bulk PBMC replicates and cell subsets were isolated. To follow T-cell clones before and after both primary and booster YFV17D yellow fever vaccination, bulk TCR alpha and beta repertoires underwent longitudinal sequencing.

Beyond this particular receptor, the publication reports: A small share of clonotypes was detected in both CD4 and CD8 compartments, with the overlap likely arising from convergent recombination. Only two donors were included in the study, so the extent to which the findings can be generalized is limited. Computational filtering was required because FACS-sorted repertoires could contain abundant contaminating clonotypes from the bulk population. After the booster, most clones that had expanded after primary vaccination were detected again (nearly 98% of CD4 and 88% of CD8), suggesting broad maintenance of memory. Compared with the primary T-cell response, the secondary T-cell response was faster but weaker, reaching its peak on day 5 rather than on day 15.

This sample's treatment or condition label indicates: live attenuated yellow fever vaccine strain. PBMCs were isolated from peripheral blood using a standard Ficoll-Paque protocol. CD4 and CD8 T-cell fractions were isolated with Dynabeads CD4 and CD8 positive selection kits. RNA was extracted with TriZol from bulk PBMCs, CD4 and CD8 fractions, and dextramer-positive and dextramer-negative fractions. TCR cDNA was made using 5'RACE template switching, a step that added a universal primer site and unique molecular identifiers. Priming of cDNA synthesis was performed from both the TCR alpha and TCR beta constant segments. Libraries were amplified in two PCR steps, with sample barcodes and sequencing adapters added in the second step. Sequencing of libraries was performed on Illumina HiSeq 2500 (2x100 bp) or NovaSeq (2x150 bp). Per the original workflow: MIGEC handled demultiplexing of reads and collapsing into UMI consensus sequences, while MiXCR performed V(D)J alignment. Clonotypes responding to the vaccine were identified with edgeR on replicate PBMC samples, with the criteria of FDR below 0.01 and a log2 fold change above 5 up to day 15. Bulk clonotypes were assigned CD4 or CD8 identity according to which sequenced CD4 or CD8 repertoire held them at higher abundance. TCRdb trimmed the raw reads at Q25, called clones with MiXCR and kept productive beta chains. All rows with the same CDR3 protein become a single entry with the most common DNA and genes. V and J calls and clone size were set by TCRdb, not the authors. The sample records around 65,000 distinct CDR3 sequences, approximately 6.2% of which are singletons. Under 2.5% of the sample is held by the ten biggest clonotypes.

The CDR3, from cysteine to phenylalanine, totals 14 residues. Only the CDR3 portion is preserved as DNA: 42 bases, with reading frame beginning at the first base. From a lookup of the germline V gene, CDR1 and CDR2 are SGDLS and YYNGEE. V was cut back by 3 bases and J by 3 bases, leaving a gap of 12 bases between them. Recombination connected TRBV9 to TRBJ1-1; a tentative D match to TRBD1 spans 6 bases. The sequence came from a man aged 18 to 30 who received the YFV17D yellow fever vaccine. The sample here was CD4+ T cells sorted from PBMCs, taken approximately 16 days after the first yellow fever vaccination. The base sequence is TGTGCCAGCAGCGCCCTGGACAGACACACTGAAGCTTTCTTT. It translates to CASSALDRHTEAFF.